The present T cell receptor (beta chain) was sequenced within a study of tumor-infiltrating lymphocytes in primary liver carcinoma. The source material, roughly 18-30 mg of unsorted bulk tissue, was used to co-extract RNA and DNA. There are many counts of this clonotype. TCR beta cDNA was made from 400 to 500 ng total RNA with a constant-region primer. TCR beta libraries came from three nested multiplex PCR rounds using slightly modified ARM-PCR. TRBV1-TRBV30 forward primers paired with a C-beta reverse primer drove the first two PCR rounds, about 10 cycles each. TCRdb recomputed calls from the multiplex PCR reads with MiXCR, one row per CDR3 protein. The data contain some 100,000 distinct CDR3 sequences, about 70% of them singletons. The CDR3 is 16 amino acids. Germline CDR1 SGHAT, CDR2 FQNNGV. V lost 6 bases and J lost 8; bases outside the gene matches: 9.

The receptor was derived from an older woman with primary liver carcinoma and hepatitis B virus infection. The material sequenced was liver tumor tissue from sampling region 2. Noted subset: tumor region T2, inferior pole. This sequence joins TRBV11-2 and TRBJ2-1; 14 positions agree with TRBD2. Written as DNA, the CDR3 is TGTGCCAGCAGGAGACTAGCGGGAGGGCCGGGGGATGAGCAGTTCTTC. It is translated as CASRRLAGGPGDEQFF.